The entry below gives a single T cell receptor beta chain sequence along with its context. Germline CDR1 and CDR2: LGHDT and YNNKEL (reference sequence). Trimming cost V 8 bases and J 8 bases, with 12 bases left between them. This CDR3 comprises 11 residues. This table comes from immunoSEQ multiplex PCR, and its TCRdb copy is limited to in-frame clones, with some not included. The sample holds around 100,000 clones, approximately 69% seen once. This sample was included in a study of blood T cell repertoires in COVID-19. The overall study: Sites in the United States, Italy and Spain provided acute and convalescent COVID-19 samples. PBMCs, B-cell-depleted T cells, or T cells were the source of the cDNA or gDNA that made up the material.

The sequence was collected from a man at least 80 years old with acute or convalescent COVID-19. V and J are TRBV3-1 (or the pseudogene TRBV3-2) and TRBJ1-2; no firm D call. The material sequenced was peripheral blood. This chain's CDR3 is CASPPSAGYTF. For the CDR3, the DNA is TGTGCCAGCCCCCCTAGCGCCGGCTACACCTTC.